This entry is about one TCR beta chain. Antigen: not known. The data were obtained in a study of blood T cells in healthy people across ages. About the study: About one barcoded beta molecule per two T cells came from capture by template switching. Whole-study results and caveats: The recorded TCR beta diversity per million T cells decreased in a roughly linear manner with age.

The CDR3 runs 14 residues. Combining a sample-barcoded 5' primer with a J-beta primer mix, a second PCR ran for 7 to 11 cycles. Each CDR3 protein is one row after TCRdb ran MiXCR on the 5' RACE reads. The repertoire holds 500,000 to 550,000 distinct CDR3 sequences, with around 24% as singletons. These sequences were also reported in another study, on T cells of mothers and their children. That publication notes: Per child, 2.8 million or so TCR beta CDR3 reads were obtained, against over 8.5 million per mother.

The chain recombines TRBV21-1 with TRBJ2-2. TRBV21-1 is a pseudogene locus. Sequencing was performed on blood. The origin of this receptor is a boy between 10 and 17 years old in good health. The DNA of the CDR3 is TGTGCCAGCAGCAAAAACGGGAACACCGGGGAGCTGTTTTTT. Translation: CASSKNGNTGELFF.